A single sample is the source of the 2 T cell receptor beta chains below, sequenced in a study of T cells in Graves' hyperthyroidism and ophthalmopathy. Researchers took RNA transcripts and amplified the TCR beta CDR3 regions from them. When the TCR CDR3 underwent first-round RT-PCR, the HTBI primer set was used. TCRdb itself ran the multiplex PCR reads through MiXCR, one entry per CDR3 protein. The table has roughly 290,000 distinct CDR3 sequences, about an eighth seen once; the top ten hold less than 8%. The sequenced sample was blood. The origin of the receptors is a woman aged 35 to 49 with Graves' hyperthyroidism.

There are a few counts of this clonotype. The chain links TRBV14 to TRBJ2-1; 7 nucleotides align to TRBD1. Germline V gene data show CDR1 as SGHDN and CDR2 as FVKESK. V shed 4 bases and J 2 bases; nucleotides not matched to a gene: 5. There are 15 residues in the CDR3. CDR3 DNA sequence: TGTGCCAGCAGCCGTCTGGGACAGCCCTACAATGAGCAGTTCTTC. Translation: CASSRLGQPYNEQFF.

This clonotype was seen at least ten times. CDR3 loop: CASSLEATDDLYEQYF. DNA of the CDR3: TGTGCCAGCAGCTTGGAGGCCACCGACGACCTCTACGAGCAGTACTTC. V and J are TRBV11-1 and TRBJ2-7, with D tentatively TRBD2 (5 bases). The CDR3 covers 16 residues. V lost 3 bases to trimming and J lost 3 bases, with 18 bases between them. The germline gives CDR1 SGHAT, CDR2 FQDESV (reference sequence).